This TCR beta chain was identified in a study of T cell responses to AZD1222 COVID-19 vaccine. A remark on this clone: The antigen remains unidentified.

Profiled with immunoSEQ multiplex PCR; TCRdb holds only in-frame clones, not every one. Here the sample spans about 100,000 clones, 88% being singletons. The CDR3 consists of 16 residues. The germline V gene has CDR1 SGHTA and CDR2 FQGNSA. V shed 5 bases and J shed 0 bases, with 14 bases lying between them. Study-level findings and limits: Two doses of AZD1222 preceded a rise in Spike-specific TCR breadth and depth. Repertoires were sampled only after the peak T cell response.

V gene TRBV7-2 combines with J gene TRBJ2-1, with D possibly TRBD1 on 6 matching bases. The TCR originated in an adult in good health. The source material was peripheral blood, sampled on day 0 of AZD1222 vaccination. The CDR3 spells CASSGQTVSSYNEQFF. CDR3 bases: TGTGCCAGCAGCGGACAGACAGTTAGCTCCTACAATGAGCAGTTCTTC.